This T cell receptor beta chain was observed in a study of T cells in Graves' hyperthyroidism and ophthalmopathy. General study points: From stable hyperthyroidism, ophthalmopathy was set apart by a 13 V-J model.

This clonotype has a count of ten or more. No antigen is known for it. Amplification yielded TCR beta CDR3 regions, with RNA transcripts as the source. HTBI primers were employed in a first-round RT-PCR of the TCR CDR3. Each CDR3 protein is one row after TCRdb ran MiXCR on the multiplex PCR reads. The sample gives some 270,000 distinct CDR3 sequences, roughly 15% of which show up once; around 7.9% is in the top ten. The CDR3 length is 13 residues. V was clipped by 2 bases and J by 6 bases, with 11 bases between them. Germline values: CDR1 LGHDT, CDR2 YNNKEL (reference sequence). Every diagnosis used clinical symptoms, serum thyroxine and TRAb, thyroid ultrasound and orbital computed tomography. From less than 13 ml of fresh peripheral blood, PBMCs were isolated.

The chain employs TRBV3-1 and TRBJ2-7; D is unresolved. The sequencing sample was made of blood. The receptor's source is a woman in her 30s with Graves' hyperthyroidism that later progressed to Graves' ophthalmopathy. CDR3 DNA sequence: TGTGCCAGCAGCCAACCAGGTTCAACCGAGCAGTACTTC. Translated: CASSQPGSTEQYF.